The rows below give T cell receptor beta chains drawn from one sample of a study of T cell responses to AZD1222 COVID-19 vaccine. This table comes from immunoSEQ multiplex PCR, and its TCRdb copy is limited to in-frame clones, with some not included. The sample consists of approximately 170,000 clones, approximately 93% of them appearing once. Sequences were derived from peripheral blood, sampled on day 0 of AZD1222 vaccination. The receptors originated from an adult in good health. The CDR3 runs from the conserved cysteine through the conserved F or W. Each record gives: J gene, V gene, D gene, clone size, CDR3 DNA, CDR3 protein. D genes are given only for firm matches. A row's size may be missing; if present it is once, few, many or a size class.

j_call: TRBJ1-1; v_call: TRBV2; d_call: NA; clone_size: NA; cdr3_nt: TGTGCCAGCAGTGAAGTTGGGGACACTGAAGCTTTCTTT; cdr3_aa: CASSEVGDTEAFF
j_call: TRBJ2-5; v_call: TRBV12-3/TRBV12-4; d_call: NA; clone_size: few; cdr3_nt: TGTGCCAGCAGTTACCAGGGTAAAGAGACCCAGTACTTC; cdr3_aa: CASSYQGKETQYF
j_call: TRBJ1-1; v_call: TRBV12-3/TRBV12-4; d_call: TRBD1; clone_size: once; cdr3_nt: TGTGCCAGCAGTAGACAGGGGAACACTGAAGCTTTCTTT; cdr3_aa: CASSRQGNTEAFF
j_call: TRBJ1-6; v_call: TRBV3-1/TRBV3-2; d_call: NA; clone_size: NA; cdr3_nt: TGTGCCAGCAGCCAAGAATCAGGAATTCGCTCACCCCTCCACTTT; cdr3_aa: CASSQESGIRSPLHF
j_call: TRBJ1-1; v_call: TRBV7-8; d_call: NA; clone_size: NA; cdr3_nt: TGTGCCAGCAGCCTCCGGGACCGAGACACTGAAGCTTTCTTT; cdr3_aa: CASSLRDRDTEAFF
j_call: TRBJ1-1; v_call: TRBV5-1; d_call: NA; clone_size: NA; cdr3_nt: TGCGCCAGCAGCTTAGGGGACGGGAACACTGAAGCTTTCTTT; cdr3_aa: CASSLGDGNTEAFF
j_call: TRBJ1-1; v_call: TRBV3-1/TRBV3-2; d_call: NA; clone_size: NA; cdr3_nt: TGTGCCAGCAGCCAAGGACCGGGGGCTTTCTTT; cdr3_aa: CASSQGPGAFF
j_call: TRBJ2-3; v_call: TRBV6-5; d_call: TRBD2; clone_size: NA; cdr3_nt: TGTGCCAGCAGAAAGCGGGGGCGCACAGATACGCAGTATTTT; cdr3_aa: CASRKRGRTDTQYF
j_call: TRBJ1-1; v_call: TRBV18; d_call: NA; clone_size: NA; cdr3_nt: TGTGCCAGCTCACTAACCGGGACATCCCAGACGGAAGCTTTCTTT; cdr3_aa: CASSLTGTSQTEAFF
j_call: TRBJ1-1; v_call: TRBV6-5; d_call: TRBD1; clone_size: NA; cdr3_nt: TGTGCCAGCAGCGAGGACAGGAGGGATACGGAAGCTTTCTTT; cdr3_aa: CASSEDRRDTEAFF
j_call: TRBJ2-3; v_call: TRBV3-1/TRBV3-2; d_call: TRBD2; clone_size: NA; cdr3_nt: TGTGCCAGCAGCCCAGGACTAGGAGGAGATACGCAGTATTTT; cdr3_aa: CASSPGLGGDTQYF
j_call: TRBJ2-2; v_call: TRBV3-1/TRBV3-2; d_call: NA; clone_size: NA; cdr3_nt: TGTGCCAGCAGCCAAGTCACCGGGGAGCTGTTTTTT; cdr3_aa: CASSQVTGELFF
j_call: TRBJ2-7; v_call: TRBV28; d_call: TRBD2; clone_size: NA; cdr3_nt: TGTGCCAGCAGTTTCAGCGGGACGGAGGAATACGAGCAGTACTTC; cdr3_aa: CASSFSGTEEYEQYF
j_call: TRBJ1-3; v_call: TRBV7-9; d_call: NA; clone_size: NA; cdr3_nt: TGTGCCAGCAGCCCACAGACCCATGTTTCTGGAAACACCATATATTTT; cdr3_aa: CASSPQTHVSGNTIYF
j_call: TRBJ1-3; v_call: TRBV3-1/TRBV3-2; d_call: NA; clone_size: once; cdr3_nt: TGTGCCAGCAGCCAGGGGACATATAAGAACACCATATATTTT; cdr3_aa: CASSQGTYKNTIYF
j_call: TRBJ2-5; v_call: TRBV19; d_call: TRBD1; clone_size: once; cdr3_nt: TGTGCCAGTAGCACAGGGGGCGTGATAGAGACCCAGTACTTC; cdr3_aa: CASSTGGVIETQYF
j_call: TRBJ2-7; v_call: TRBV19; d_call: NA; clone_size: NA; cdr3_nt: TGTGCCAGTAGTTCCGACTCCTACGAGCAGTACTTC; cdr3_aa: CASSSDSYEQYF
j_call: TRBJ2-1; v_call: TRBV5-3; d_call: NA; clone_size: NA; cdr3_nt: TGTGCCACAGCTGATCGAGGCAATGAGCAGTTCTTC; cdr3_aa: CATADRGNEQFF
j_call: TRBJ2-1; v_call: TRBV18; d_call: TRBD2; clone_size: NA; cdr3_nt: TGTGCCAGCTCACCGGGACTAGACAATGAGCAGTTCTTC; cdr3_aa: CASSPGLDNEQFF
j_call: TRBJ1-2; v_call: TRBV5-4; d_call: NA; clone_size: once; cdr3_nt: TGTGCCAGCAGTTCTGGTAACTATGGCTACACCTTC; cdr3_aa: CASSSGNYGYTF
j_call: TRBJ1-1; v_call: TRBV12-3/TRBV12-4; d_call: NA; clone_size: NA; cdr3_nt: TGTGCCAGCAGCTCATGGTCCACTGAAGCTTTCTTT; cdr3_aa: CASSSWSTEAFF
j_call: TRBJ1-2; v_call: TRBV19; d_call: TRBD1; clone_size: NA; cdr3_nt: TGTGCCACAGGGACAGGGCTTAACTATGGCTACACCTTC; cdr3_aa: CATGTGLNYGYTF
j_call: TRBJ2-7; v_call: TRBV27; d_call: NA; clone_size: NA; cdr3_nt: TGTGCCAGCAGTTTAATCACAGGGCAGCACGAGCAGTACTTC; cdr3_aa: CASSLITGQHEQYF
j_call: TRBJ2-7; v_call: TRBV11-2; d_call: TRBD1; clone_size: NA; cdr3_nt: TGTGCCAGCAGCTCAATTTCCGGGACAGGGCTCGAGCAGTACTTC; cdr3_aa: CASSSISGTGLEQYF
j_call: TRBJ1-6; v_call: TRBV6-5; d_call: NA; clone_size: NA; cdr3_nt: TGTGCCAGCAGTTACTCCCCTCCAGGGTATAATTCACCCCTCCACTTT; cdr3_aa: CASSYSPPGYNSPLHF
j_call: TRBJ2-1; v_call: TRBV4-1; d_call: TRBD1; clone_size: NA; cdr3_nt: TGCGCCAGCAGTCAGACGGGACAGGGCCTGGGTGAGCAGTTCTTC; cdr3_aa: CASSQTGQGLGEQFF
j_call: TRBJ1-1; v_call: TRBV19; d_call: NA; clone_size: NA; cdr3_nt: TGTGCCAGTAGTTCCTTAACCTCGGGGAACACTGAAGCTTTCTTT; cdr3_aa: CASSSLTSGNTEAFF
j_call: TRBJ2-5; v_call: TRBV10-3; d_call: NA; clone_size: NA; cdr3_nt: TGTGCCACCGCCGCGGACCCGCGATTTGGGGAGACCCAGTACTTC; cdr3_aa: CATAADPRFGETQYF
j_call: TRBJ1-4; v_call: TRBV19; d_call: NA; clone_size: NA; cdr3_nt: TGTGCCAGTACATTGAGGTGGAACTTTGCGGCTAATGAAAAACTGTTTTTT; cdr3_aa: CASTLRWNFAANEKLFF